A selection of T cell receptor beta chains follows, all from one sample in a study of cytomegalovirus exposure and HLA in healthy donors. Assay: immunoSEQ multiplex PCR; the TCRdb copy retains only in-frame clones and omits some. The sample yields just over 150,000 clones, roughly 84% seen once. The sequenced sample consisted of PBMCs. The receptors were sampled from a man younger than 30 in good health and CMV-seropositive. Both conserved end residues are part of each CDR3. A D gene is named only where the DNA matches it firmly. Only part of the rows carry a size: once, few, many, or a class if the clone is expanded.

V gene: TRBV27; J gene: TRBJ1-5; clone size: NA; D gene: NA; CDR3 DNA: TGTGCCAGCAGTTACAGGGTAGGGGGTAATCAGCCCCAGCATTTT; CDR3 protein: CASSYRVGGNQPQHF
V gene: TRBV10-3; J gene: TRBJ1-1; clone size: NA; D gene: NA; CDR3 DNA: TGTGCCACCCAGGGTCTCGGCACTGAAGCTTTCTTT; CDR3 protein: CATQGLGTEAFF
V gene: TRBV4-1; J gene: TRBJ2-3; clone size: NA; D gene: TRBD2; CDR3 DNA: TGCGCCAGCAGCCAAGTAGCGGGGCCCACAGATACGCAGTATTTT; CDR3 protein: CASSQVAGPTDTQYF
V gene: TRBV7-9; J gene: TRBJ1-2; clone size: NA; D gene: TRBD1; CDR3 DNA: TGTGCCGCGGGGGGACAGGGCAGATATGGCTACACCTTC; CDR3 protein: CAAGGQGRYGYTF
V gene: TRBV7-2; J gene: TRBJ2-7; clone size: NA; D gene: NA; CDR3 DNA: TGTGCCAGCAGCTTAGCATATACCTACGAGCAGTACTTC; CDR3 protein: CASSLAYTYEQYF
V gene: TRBV11-2; J gene: TRBJ2-2; clone size: NA; D gene: NA; CDR3 DNA: TGTGCCAGCAGCTTGCGAGGATCGAGCGGGGAGCTGTTTTTT; CDR3 protein: CASSLRGSSGELFF
V gene: TRBV12-5; J gene: TRBJ1-5; clone size: NA; D gene: NA; CDR3 DNA: TGTGCTAGTGGTTTGGGGCAGTCCAATCAACCCCAGCATTTT; CDR3 protein: CASGLGQSNQPQHF
V gene: TRBV2; J gene: TRBJ1-5; clone size: NA; D gene: TRBD1; CDR3 DNA: TGTGCCAGCAGTGGGGACAGATCTCAGCCCCAGCATTTT; CDR3 protein: CASSGDRSQPQHF
V gene: TRBV11-2; J gene: TRBJ1-2; clone size: NA; D gene: TRBD1; CDR3 DNA: TGTGCCAGCAGCTCATTCGACAGGGGTAATGGCTACACCTTC; CDR3 protein: CASSSFDRGNGYTF
V gene: TRBV5-8; J gene: TRBJ2-3; clone size: NA; D gene: TRBD2; CDR3 DNA: TGTGCCAGCCAAATTACCGGGACTAGCGGGGGGGCCCGTGATACGCAGTATTTT; CDR3 protein: CASQITGTSGGARDTQYF
V gene: TRBV7-6; J gene: TRBJ2-1; clone size: NA; D gene: NA; CDR3 DNA: TGTGCCAGCAGAGGGGTCGGTCGCAATGAGCAGTTCTTC; CDR3 protein: CASRGVGRNEQFF
V gene: TRBV5-1; J gene: TRBJ2-5; clone size: NA; D gene: TRBD1; CDR3 DNA: TGCGCCAGCAGCCAGGGACAGGGACGAGAGACCCAGTACTTC; CDR3 protein: CASSQGQGRETQYF
V gene: TRBV6-5; J gene: TRBJ2-1; clone size: NA; D gene: TRBD2; CDR3 DNA: TGTGCCAGCAGTTCCTTTAGCGGGGCGAACTACAATGAGCAGTTCTTC; CDR3 protein: CASSSFSGANYNEQFF
V gene: TRBV5-4; J gene: TRBJ1-1; clone size: NA; D gene: NA; CDR3 DNA: TGTGCCAGCAGCTCCCCGGGGATGAACACTGAAGCTTTCTTT; CDR3 protein: CASSSPGMNTEAFF
V gene: TRBV7-7; J gene: TRBJ2-7; clone size: NA; D gene: NA; CDR3 DNA: TGTGCCAGCAGCTTAGCGTCGGGGGACTACGAGCAGTACTTC; CDR3 protein: CASSLASGDYEQYF
V gene: TRBV4-1; J gene: TRBJ1-5; clone size: NA; D gene: NA; CDR3 DNA: TGCGCCAGCAGCCAAGAAGGACTCGGGTCACGGAATCAGCCCCAGCATTTT; CDR3 protein: CASSQEGLGSRNQPQHF
V gene: TRBV6-5; J gene: TRBJ2-5; clone size: NA; D gene: NA; CDR3 DNA: TGTGCCAGCAGCTCTCTCGGAGAGACCCAGTACTTC; CDR3 protein: CASSSLGETQYF
V gene: TRBV28; J gene: TRBJ1-3; clone size: once; D gene: NA; CDR3 DNA: TGTGCCAGCAGTTTAGGACTCCCTGGAAACACCATATATTTT; CDR3 protein: CASSLGLPGNTIYF
V gene: TRBV30; J gene: TRBJ1-1; clone size: NA; D gene: NA; CDR3 DNA: TGTGCCTGGAGCAAAGCGGTTTTAGCTCACCGTCCTGAAGCTTTCTTT; CDR3 protein: CAWSKAVLAHRPEAFF
V gene: TRBV5-4; J gene: TRBJ1-2; clone size: NA; D gene: TRBD1; CDR3 DNA: TGTGCCAGCAGCTCGGACAGGATGGCTAACTATGGCTACACCTTC; CDR3 protein: CASSSDRMANYGYTF
V gene: TRBV15; J gene: TRBJ2-3; clone size: NA; D gene: TRBD2; CDR3 DNA: TGTGCCACCAGCATAGCCCGGGGGGATGGCTTCACAGATACGCAGTATTTT; CDR3 protein: CATSIARGDGFTDTQYF
V gene: TRBV9; J gene: TRBJ1-5; clone size: NA; D gene: TRBD1; CDR3 DNA: TGTGCCAGCAGCGTCGGGACAGGGAATCAGCCCCAGCATTTT; CDR3 protein: CASSVGTGNQPQHF
V gene: TRBV19; J gene: TRBJ1-2; clone size: NA; D gene: NA; CDR3 DNA: TGTGCCAGTAGCACACAACATTGGGACACTTCTAACTATGGCTACACCTTC; CDR3 protein: CASSTQHWDTSNYGYTF
V gene: TRBV6-1; J gene: TRBJ2-2; clone size: few; D gene: NA; CDR3 DNA: TGTGCCAGCAGCTATGGACTAAACACCGGGGAGCTGTTTTTT; CDR3 protein: CASSYGLNTGELFF
V gene: TRBV29-1; J gene: TRBJ1-2; clone size: NA; D gene: NA; CDR3 DNA: TGCAGCGTTGTTAGGGGTGATGGCTACACCTTC; CDR3 protein: CSVVRGDGYTF
V gene: TRBV6-5; J gene: TRBJ1-2; clone size: NA; D gene: TRBD1; CDR3 DNA: TGTGCCAGCAGGGAGGGACAGGCGCGTAGGGGCTACACCTTC; CDR3 protein: CASREGQARRGYTF
V gene: TRBV30; J gene: TRBJ2-1; clone size: NA; D gene: TRBD1; CDR3 DNA: TGTGCCTGGGACAGGGGGGTCTACAATGAGCAGTTCTTC; CDR3 protein: CAWDRGVYNEQFF
V gene: TRBV4-1; J gene: TRBJ1-2; clone size: few; D gene: NA; CDR3 DNA: TGCGCCAGCAGCCAAGCAGCGGGGGGCGATGGGTATGGCTACACCTTC; CDR3 protein: CASSQAAGGDGYGYTF
V gene: TRBV11-2; J gene: TRBJ2-5; clone size: NA; D gene: TRBD1; CDR3 DNA: TGTGCCAGCAGCTACGACAGGGCCTTAGGGACCCAGTACTTC; CDR3 protein: CASSYDRALGTQYF
V gene: TRBV30; J gene: TRBJ2-6; clone size: few; D gene: TRBD2; CDR3 DNA: TGTGCCTGGAGGGGGGGGTACACTGGGGCCAACGTCCTGACTTTC; CDR3 protein: CAWRGGYTGANVLTF
V gene: TRBV14; J gene: TRBJ2-5; clone size: NA; D gene: TRBD2; CDR3 DNA: TGTGCCAGCAGCCAGGTAGCGGCGGGGGGAAGGAGAGGATGGGAGACCCAGTACTTC; CDR3 protein: CASSQVAAGGRRGWETQYF
V gene: TRBV30; J gene: TRBJ1-4; clone size: NA; D gene: NA; CDR3 DNA: TGTGCCTGGAGTGTACAGGGTAATGAAAAACTGTTTTTT; CDR3 protein: CAWSVQGNEKLFF
V gene: TRBV18; J gene: TRBJ2-2; clone size: NA; D gene: TRBD1; CDR3 DNA: TGTGCCAGCTCAGCCCAAGGGACAGGGGGCCGAGCCGGGGAGCTGTTTTTT; CDR3 protein: CASSAQGTGGRAGELFF
V gene: TRBV25-1; J gene: TRBJ1-1; clone size: NA; D gene: NA; CDR3 DNA: TGTGCCAGCAGGGGGAACCAGGGTTACACTGAAGCTTTCTTT; CDR3 protein: CASRGNQGYTEAFF
V gene: TRBV25-1; J gene: TRBJ2-3; clone size: NA; D gene: NA; CDR3 DNA: TGTGCCAGCAGTGAACAGATCCGAGGTGCAGATACGCAGTATTTT; CDR3 protein: CASSEQIRGADTQYF
V gene: TRBV9; J gene: TRBJ1-4; clone size: NA; D gene: TRBD1; CDR3 DNA: TGTGCCAGCAGCGCATCCGGGACAGAAAATGAAAAACTGTTTTTT; CDR3 protein: CASSASGTENEKLFF
V gene: TRBV13; J gene: TRBJ2-1; clone size: NA; D gene: NA; CDR3 DNA: TGTGCCAGCAGCTCAGGGAGGAGAAGTAATGAGCAGTTCTTC; CDR3 protein: CASSSGRRSNEQFF
V gene: TRBV9; J gene: TRBJ2-3; clone size: NA; D gene: TRBD2; CDR3 DNA: TGTGCCAGCACGGGGGGACTCACAGATACGCAGTATTTT; CDR3 protein: CASTGGLTDTQYF
V gene: TRBV5-1; J gene: TRBJ2-3; clone size: NA; D gene: NA; CDR3 DNA: TGCGCCAGCAGCCACAGGGAAGATACGCAGTATTTT; CDR3 protein: CASSHREDTQYF
V gene: TRBV7-2; J gene: TRBJ2-3; clone size: NA; D gene: TRBD2; CDR3 DNA: TGTGCCAGCAGCTTAGTGTCTTCGGGGGGGGTCACAGATACGCAGTATTTT; CDR3 protein: CASSLVSSGGVTDTQYF
V gene: TRBV18; J gene: TRBJ1-4; clone size: NA; D gene: TRBD1; CDR3 DNA: TGTGCCAGCTCCGAACGTGCGGGGGGACAGCAAAATGAAAAACTGTTTTTT; CDR3 protein: CASSERAGGQQNEKLFF
V gene: TRBV7-2; J gene: TRBJ1-2; clone size: NA; D gene: TRBD1; CDR3 DNA: TGTGCCAGCAGCTTACCCGCAGGGGGCCTGTTGGAAGGTGGCTACACCTTC; CDR3 protein: CASSLPAGGLLEGGYTF
V gene: TRBV20-1; J gene: TRBJ2-3; clone size: NA; D gene: NA; CDR3 DNA: TGCAGTGCTAGTTCGGTGGATACGCAGTATTTT; CDR3 protein: CSASSVDTQYF
V gene: TRBV6-5; J gene: TRBJ1-5; clone size: NA; D gene: NA; CDR3 DNA: TGTGCCAGCAGTTACTCGGACAGCTATCAGCCCCAGCATTTT; CDR3 protein: CASSYSDSYQPQHF
V gene: TRBV6-5; J gene: TRBJ1-1; clone size: NA; D gene: NA; CDR3 DNA: TGTGCCAGCAGGGTACAGGGCGGGAACACTGAAGCTTTCTTT; CDR3 protein: CASRVQGGNTEAFF
V gene: TRBV4-3; J gene: TRBJ2-3; clone size: NA; D gene: TRBD1; CDR3 DNA: TGCGCCTCCTCACGAGGCAGGGGGCAAGTAGATACGCAGTATTTT; CDR3 protein: CASSRGRGQVDTQYF
V gene: TRBV7-6; J gene: TRBJ1-6; clone size: NA; D gene: TRBD1; CDR3 DNA: TGTGCCAGCAGCTTAGGGGACAGGGGTAATTCACCCCTCCACTTT; CDR3 protein: CASSLGDRGNSPLHF
V gene: TRBV7-3; J gene: TRBJ1-2; clone size: NA; D gene: NA; CDR3 DNA: TGTGCCAGCAGCTTAACCGGGGGGCGGGGCTACACCTTC; CDR3 protein: CASSLTGGRGYTF
V gene: TRBV7-2; J gene: TRBJ2-3; clone size: NA; D gene: TRBD2; CDR3 DNA: TGTGCCAGCAGCTTAAGAGGAGCGGGGGAGATCACAGATACGCAGTATTTT; CDR3 protein: CASSLRGAGEITDTQYF
V gene: TRBV9; J gene: TRBJ2-7; clone size: few; D gene: NA; CDR3 DNA: TGTGCCAGCAGCGTAGCTACAGGGTTTGGGTACGAGCAGTACTTC; CDR3 protein: CASSVATGFGYEQYF
V gene: TRBV6-5; J gene: TRBJ1-1; clone size: NA; D gene: TRBD1; CDR3 DNA: TGTGCCAGCACCACAGGGGGCAGGACTGAAGCTTTCTTT; CDR3 protein: CASTTGGRTEAFF
V gene: TRBV30; J gene: TRBJ1-1; clone size: NA; D gene: NA; CDR3 DNA: TGTGCCTGGAGTGTACTTTCAGGGGTTAACGAAGCTTTCTTT; CDR3 protein: CAWSVLSGVNEAFF
V gene: TRBV19; J gene: TRBJ1-1; clone size: NA; D gene: NA; CDR3 DNA: TGTGCCAGTAGTATGGCACCGAACACTGAAGCTTTCTTT; CDR3 protein: CASSMAPNTEAFF
V gene: TRBV2; J gene: TRBJ2-3; clone size: NA; D gene: TRBD2; CDR3 DNA: TGTGCCAGCAGTTTAGTGGGACTACCAACAGATACGCAGTATTTT; CDR3 protein: CASSLVGLPTDTQYF
V gene: TRBV4-1; J gene: TRBJ1-5; clone size: once; D gene: NA; CDR3 DNA: TGCGCCAGCAGCCAAGGAGGGCGTGACGATCAGCCCCAGCATTTT; CDR3 protein: CASSQGGRDDQPQHF
V gene: TRBV5-1; J gene: TRBJ2-1; clone size: NA; D gene: TRBD2; CDR3 DNA: TGCGCCAGCAGCTCGGGACTAGGGTACAATGAGCAGTTCTTC; CDR3 protein: CASSSGLGYNEQFF
V gene: TRBV6-5; J gene: TRBJ2-7; clone size: NA; D gene: TRBD2; CDR3 DNA: TGTGCCAGCAGATCCTTTAGCGGGGGATACTACGAGCAGTACTTC; CDR3 protein: CASRSFSGGYYEQYF
V gene: TRBV7-9; J gene: TRBJ1-3; clone size: NA; D gene: NA; CDR3 DNA: TGTGCCAGCAAACAGGTCGTTGGAAACACCATATATTTT; CDR3 protein: CASKQVVGNTIYF
V gene: TRBV7-7; J gene: TRBJ2-1; clone size: NA; D gene: NA; CDR3 DNA: TGTGCCAGCAGCTTATCAGGGTCTGACAATGAGCAGTTCTTC; CDR3 protein: CASSLSGSDNEQFF